Sequencing of this TCR beta chain was carried out in a study of blood T cell repertoires in COVID-19. Turning to the study itself: Some COVID-19 samples were acute and others convalescent; all came from the United States, Italy and Spain.

In the original analysis: It was from reference gene primer amplification that nucleated cell counts were estimated. Libraries were prepared by immunoSEQ multiplex PCR; TCRdb keeps only in-frame clonotypes and omits some of them. V, J and clone size derive from that table, while D and trimming were established from the DNA sequence. Of 35,000 to 50,000 clones listed, over 70% are singletons. The specimen sequenced was peripheral blood. This receptor was identified in a woman aged 55-70 years with acute or convalescent COVID-19.

The CDR3 bases are TGTGCCAGCAGTGACGGGGTGGGAAATGAAAAACTGTTTTTT. This gives the protein CASSDGVGNEKLFF. This chain joins TRBV2 and TRBJ1-4; D remains unclear. V lost 3 bases, J lost 5 bases, and 10 bases lay in between. Germline-derived CDR1 and CDR2 are SNHLY and FYNNEI. The length of the CDR3 is 14 residues.